This T cell receptor (beta chain) emerged from a study of OX40 agonist ivuxolimab in advanced cancers. The germline CDR1 and CDR2 sequences are SGHRS and YFSETQ. The CDR3 length is 19 residues. The V segment lost 1 base and the J segment 5 bases; nucleotides outside the gene matches: 15. TCRdb's copy holds only in-frame clones and misses some; the assay was immunoSEQ multiplex PCR. The data contain tens of thousands of clones, 70% to 90% of them singletons. Study outcomes and limitations: Among some nonresponders, normalized T-cell clonal expansion was also low. Both blood CD4+ and CD8+ T cells showed clonal growth by week 6 at 0.1 to 3.0 mg/kg. The 0.1-3.0 mg/kg partial responders had among the lowest clonal expansion.

Of note for this clone: Its antigen remains unidentified.

The clonotype originates from an adult with an advanced solid tumor such as melanoma, head and neck, liver or kidney cancer. Here the sequenced sample was CD4+ or CD8+ T cells sorted from blood, taken in a trial of the OX40 agonist ivuxolimab. The genes are TRBV5-1 and TRBJ2-1, with 10 bases matching TRBD2. The CDR3 nucleotides read TGCGCCAGCAGCTTGATATCTAGCGGGGGCGCCAGCCAAAACAATGAGCAGTTCTTC. Translated: CASSLISSGGASQNNEQFF.